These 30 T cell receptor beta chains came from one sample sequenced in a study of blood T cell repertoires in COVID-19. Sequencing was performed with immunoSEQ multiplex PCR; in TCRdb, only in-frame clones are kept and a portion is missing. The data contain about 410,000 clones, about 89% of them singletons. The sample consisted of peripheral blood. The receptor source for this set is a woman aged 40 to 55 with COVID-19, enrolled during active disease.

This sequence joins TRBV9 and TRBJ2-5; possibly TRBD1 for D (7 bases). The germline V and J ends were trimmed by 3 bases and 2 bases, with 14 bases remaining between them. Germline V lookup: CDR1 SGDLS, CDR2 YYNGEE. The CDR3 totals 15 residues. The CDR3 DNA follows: TGTGCCAGCAGCGAAGGAGGGGGCCAACAAGAGACCCAGTACTTC. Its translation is CASSEGGGQQETQYF.

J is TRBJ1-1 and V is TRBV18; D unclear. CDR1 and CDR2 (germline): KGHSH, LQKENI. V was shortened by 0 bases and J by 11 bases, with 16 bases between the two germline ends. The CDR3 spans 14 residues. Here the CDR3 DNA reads TGTGCCAGCTCACCACCGTTAGTCCGCGATTCGGCTTTCTTT. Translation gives CASSPPLVRDSAFF.

The CDR3 DNA follows: TGTGCCAGCAGTGACTCCCCTGGACAGGGGAACAATGAGCAGTTCTTC. Translating it yields CASSDSPGQGNNEQFF. The V gene is TRBV6-4, the J gene TRBJ2-1; 9 bases match TRBD1. The ends lost 0 bases at V and 5 bases at J; junction bases unmatched: 5. CDR1 MRHNA and CDR2 SNTAGT come from the germline V gene. The CDR3 has 16 residues.

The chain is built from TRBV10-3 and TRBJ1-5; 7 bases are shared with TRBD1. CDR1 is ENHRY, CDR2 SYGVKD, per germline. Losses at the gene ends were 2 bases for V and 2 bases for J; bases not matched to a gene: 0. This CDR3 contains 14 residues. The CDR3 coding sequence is TGTGCCATCAGTGAGACAGGGGGCAATCAGCCCCAGCATTTT. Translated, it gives CAISETGGNQPQHF.

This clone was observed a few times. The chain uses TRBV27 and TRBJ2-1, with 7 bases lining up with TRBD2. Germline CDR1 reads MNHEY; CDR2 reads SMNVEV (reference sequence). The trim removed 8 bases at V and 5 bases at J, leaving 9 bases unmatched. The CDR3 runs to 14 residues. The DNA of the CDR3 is TGTGCCAGCGGAGCCGGGCTAGCGGACAATGAGCAGTTCTTC. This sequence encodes CASGAGLADNEQFF.

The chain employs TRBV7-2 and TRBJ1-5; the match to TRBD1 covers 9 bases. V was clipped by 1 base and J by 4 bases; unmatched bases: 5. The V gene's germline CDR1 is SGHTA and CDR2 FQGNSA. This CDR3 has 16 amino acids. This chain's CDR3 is CASSLEFGQGNQPQHF. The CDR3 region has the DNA TGTGCCAGCAGCTTAGAATTCGGACAGGGGAATCAGCCCCAGCATTTT.

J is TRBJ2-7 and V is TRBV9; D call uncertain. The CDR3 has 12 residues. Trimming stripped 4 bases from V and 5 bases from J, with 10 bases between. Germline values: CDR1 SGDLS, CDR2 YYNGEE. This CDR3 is CASSMVGDEQYF. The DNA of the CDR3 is TGTGCCAGCAGCATGGTGGGCGACGAGCAGTACTTC.

The CDR3 DNA sequence: TGTGCCACCACGCGGGGGGTCGGCGACACTGAAGCTTTCTTT. Translating it yields CATTRGVGDTEAFF. The chain joins TRBV19 to TRBJ1-1; D possibly corresponds to TRBD1 (5 bases). CDR3 length: 14 amino acids. Deletions cut 10 bases from V and 3 bases from J, with 18 bases between. Germline V gene lookup returns CDR1 LNHDA and CDR2 SQIVND (reference sequence).

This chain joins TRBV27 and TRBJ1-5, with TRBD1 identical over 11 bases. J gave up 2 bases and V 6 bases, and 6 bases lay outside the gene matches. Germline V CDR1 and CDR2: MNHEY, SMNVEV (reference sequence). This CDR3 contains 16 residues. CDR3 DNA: TGTGCCAGCAGGGGGACAGGGGGACACGGCAATCAGCCCCAGCATTTT. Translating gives CASRGTGGHGNQPQHF.

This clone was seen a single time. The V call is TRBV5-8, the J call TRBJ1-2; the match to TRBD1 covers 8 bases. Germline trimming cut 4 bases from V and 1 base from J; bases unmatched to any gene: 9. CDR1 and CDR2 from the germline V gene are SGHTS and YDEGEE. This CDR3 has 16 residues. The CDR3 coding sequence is TGTGCCAGCAGCGGAAGACAGGGGATGGGTAACTATGGCTACACCTTC. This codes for CASSGRQGMGNYGYTF.

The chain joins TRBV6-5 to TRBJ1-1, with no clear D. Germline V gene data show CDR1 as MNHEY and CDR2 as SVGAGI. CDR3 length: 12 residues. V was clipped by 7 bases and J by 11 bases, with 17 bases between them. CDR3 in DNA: TGTGCCAGCACTCCCCCAGCGGGGAGGGCTTTCTTT. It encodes CASTPPAGRAFF.

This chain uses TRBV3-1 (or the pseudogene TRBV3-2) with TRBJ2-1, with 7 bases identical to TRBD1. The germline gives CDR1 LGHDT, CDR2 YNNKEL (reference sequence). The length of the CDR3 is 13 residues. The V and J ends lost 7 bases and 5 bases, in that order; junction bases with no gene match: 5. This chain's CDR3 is CASTGQTHNEQFF. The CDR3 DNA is TGTGCCAGCACGGGACAGACCCACAATGAGCAGTTCTTC.

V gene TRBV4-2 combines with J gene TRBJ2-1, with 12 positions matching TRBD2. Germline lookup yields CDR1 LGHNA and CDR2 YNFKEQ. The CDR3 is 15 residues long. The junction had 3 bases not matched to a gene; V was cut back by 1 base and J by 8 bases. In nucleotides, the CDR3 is TGTGCCAGCAGCCAAGCACTAGCGGGGGGCGATGAGCAGTTCTTC. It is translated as CASSQALAGGDEQFF.

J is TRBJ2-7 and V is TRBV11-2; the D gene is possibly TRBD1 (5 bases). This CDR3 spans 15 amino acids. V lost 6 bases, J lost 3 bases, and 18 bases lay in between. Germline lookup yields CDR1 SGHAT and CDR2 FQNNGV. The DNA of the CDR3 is TGTGCCAGCAGTCAAGGGGTAGGGTTTTTCTACGAGCAGTACTTC. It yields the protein CASSQGVGFFYEQYF.

DNA of the CDR3: TGTGCCAGTAGTATTGGGGGACAGATACGCAATCAGCCCCAGCATTTT. Protein product: CASSIGGQIRNQPQHF. The chain links TRBV19 to TRBJ1-5; 7 positions agree with TRBD1. Trimming at V came to 3 bases and at J to 2 bases, leaving 7 bases not matched to a gene. CDR1 and CDR2 from the germline V gene are LNHDA and SQIVND (reference sequence). There are 16 residues in the CDR3.

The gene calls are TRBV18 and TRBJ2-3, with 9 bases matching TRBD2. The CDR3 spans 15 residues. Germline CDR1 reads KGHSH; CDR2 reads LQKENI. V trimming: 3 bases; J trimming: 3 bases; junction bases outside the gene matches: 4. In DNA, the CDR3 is TGTGCCAGCTCACCCTGGACTAGCGAGACAGATACGCAGTATTTT. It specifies CASSPWTSETDTQYF.

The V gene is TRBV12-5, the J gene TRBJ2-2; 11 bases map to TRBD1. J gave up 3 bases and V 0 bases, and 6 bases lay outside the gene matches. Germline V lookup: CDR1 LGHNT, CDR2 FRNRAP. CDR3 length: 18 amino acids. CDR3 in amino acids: CASGLVLGQGGDTGELFF. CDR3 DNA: TGTGCTAGTGGTTTGGTACTGGGACAGGGGGGTGACACCGGGGAGCTGTTTTTT.

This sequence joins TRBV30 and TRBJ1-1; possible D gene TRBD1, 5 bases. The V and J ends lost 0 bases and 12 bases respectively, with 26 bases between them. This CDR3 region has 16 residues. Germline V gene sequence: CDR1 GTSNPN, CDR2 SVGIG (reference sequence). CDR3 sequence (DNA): TGTGCCTGGAGTGTAATAGGCCCCAGCCTCACCGACAGTACTTTCTTT. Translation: CAWSVIGPSLTDSTFF.

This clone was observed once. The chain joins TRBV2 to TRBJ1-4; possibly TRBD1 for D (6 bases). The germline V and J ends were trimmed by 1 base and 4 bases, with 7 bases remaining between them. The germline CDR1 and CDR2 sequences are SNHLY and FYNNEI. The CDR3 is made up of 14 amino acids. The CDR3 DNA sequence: TGTGCCAGCAGTGAAGTCAGGGGTAATGAAAAACTGTTTTTT. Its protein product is CASSEVRGNEKLFF.

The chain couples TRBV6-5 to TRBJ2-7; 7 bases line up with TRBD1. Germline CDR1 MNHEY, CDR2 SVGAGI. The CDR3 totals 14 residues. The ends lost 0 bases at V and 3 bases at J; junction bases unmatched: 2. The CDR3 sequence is CASSYSGQFYEQYF. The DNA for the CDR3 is TGTGCCAGCAGTTACTCGGGACAGTTCTACGAGCAGTACTTC.

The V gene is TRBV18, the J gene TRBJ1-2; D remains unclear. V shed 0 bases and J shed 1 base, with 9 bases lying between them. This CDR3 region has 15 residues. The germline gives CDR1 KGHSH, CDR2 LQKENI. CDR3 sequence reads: CASSPPEIGNYGYTF. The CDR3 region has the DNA TGTGCCAGCTCACCACCGGAGATCGGTAACTATGGCTACACCTTC.

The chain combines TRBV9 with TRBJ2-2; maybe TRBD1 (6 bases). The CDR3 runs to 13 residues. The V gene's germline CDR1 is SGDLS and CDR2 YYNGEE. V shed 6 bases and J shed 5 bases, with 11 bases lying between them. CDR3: CASTGQLTGELFF. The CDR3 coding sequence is TGTGCCAGCACCGGACAGTTGACCGGGGAGCTGTTTTTT.

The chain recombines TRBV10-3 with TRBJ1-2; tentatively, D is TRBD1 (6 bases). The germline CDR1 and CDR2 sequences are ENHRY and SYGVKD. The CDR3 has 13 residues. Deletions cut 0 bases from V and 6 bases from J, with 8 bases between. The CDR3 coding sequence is TGTGCCATCAGTGAGTCGGGGGCGGATGGCTACACCTTC. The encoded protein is CAISESGADGYTF.

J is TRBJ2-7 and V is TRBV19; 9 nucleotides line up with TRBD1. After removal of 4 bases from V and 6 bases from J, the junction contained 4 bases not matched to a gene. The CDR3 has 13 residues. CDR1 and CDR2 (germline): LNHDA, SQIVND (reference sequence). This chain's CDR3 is CASSKDRGAEQYF. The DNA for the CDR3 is TGTGCCAGTAGTAAGGACAGGGGCGCCGAGCAGTACTTC.

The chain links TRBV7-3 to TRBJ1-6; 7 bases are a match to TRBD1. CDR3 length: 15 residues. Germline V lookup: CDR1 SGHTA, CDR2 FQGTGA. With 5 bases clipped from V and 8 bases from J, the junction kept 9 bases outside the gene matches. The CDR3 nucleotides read TGTGCCAGCAGCCTAATGACAGGGACGGATTCACCCCTCCACTTT. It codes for CASSLMTGTDSPLHF. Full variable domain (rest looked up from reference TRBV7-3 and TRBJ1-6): GAGVSQTPSNKVTEKGKYVELRCDPISGHTALYWYRQSLGQGPEFLIYFQGTGAADDSGLPNDRFFAVRPEGSVSTLKIQRTERGDSAVYLCASSLMTGTDSPLHFGNGTRLTVT.

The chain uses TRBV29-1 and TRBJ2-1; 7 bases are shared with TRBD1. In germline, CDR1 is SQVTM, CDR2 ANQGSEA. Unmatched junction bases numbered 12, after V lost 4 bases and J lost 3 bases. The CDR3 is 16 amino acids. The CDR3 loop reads CSVVALPGQIYNEQFF. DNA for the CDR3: TGCAGCGTTGTAGCCCTTCCGGGACAGATCTACAATGAGCAGTTCTTC.

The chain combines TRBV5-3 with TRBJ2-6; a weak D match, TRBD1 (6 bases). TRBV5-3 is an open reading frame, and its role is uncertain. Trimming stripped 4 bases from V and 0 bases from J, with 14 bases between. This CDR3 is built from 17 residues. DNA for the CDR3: TGTGCCAGAAGCCGGGACAAACCTTTCTCTGGGGCCAACGTCCTGACTTTC. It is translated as CARSRDKPFSGANVLTF.

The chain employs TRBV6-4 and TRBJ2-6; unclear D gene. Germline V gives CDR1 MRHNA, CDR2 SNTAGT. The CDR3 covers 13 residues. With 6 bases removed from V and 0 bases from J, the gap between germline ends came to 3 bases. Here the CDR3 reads CASRSSGANVLTF. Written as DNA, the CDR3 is TGTGCCAGCAGGAGCTCTGGGGCCAACGTCCTGACTTTC.

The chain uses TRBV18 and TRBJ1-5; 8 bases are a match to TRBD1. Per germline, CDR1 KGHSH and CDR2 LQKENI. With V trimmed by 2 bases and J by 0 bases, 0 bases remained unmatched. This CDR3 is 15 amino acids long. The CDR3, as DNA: TGTGCCAGCTCACCAGGGACAGGTAGCAATCAGCCCCAGCATTTT. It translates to CASSPGTGSNQPQHF.

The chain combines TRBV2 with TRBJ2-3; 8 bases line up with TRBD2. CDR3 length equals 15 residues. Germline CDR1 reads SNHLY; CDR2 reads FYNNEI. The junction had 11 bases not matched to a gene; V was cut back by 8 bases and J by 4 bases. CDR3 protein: CASARRREVADTQYF. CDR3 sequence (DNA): TGTGCCAGCGCGAGGCGGCGGGAGGTGGCAGATACGCAGTATTTT. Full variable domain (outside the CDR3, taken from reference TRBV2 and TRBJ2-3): EPEVTQTPSHQVTQMGQEVILRCVPISNHLYFYWYRQILGQKVEFLVSFYNNEISEKSEIFDDQFSVERPDGSNFTLKIRSTKLEDSAMYFCASARRREVADTQYFGPGTRLTVL.